This T cell receptor beta chain comes out of a study of post-analysis software for immune sequencing data. Whole-study context: The disease courses covered relapsing-remitting, secondary progressive and progressive-relapsing multiple sclerosis.

Findings and caveats of the study: Samples from a shared batch, those prepared together, strongly co-clustered by F measure. The study found significantly lower normalized Chao1 diversity in multiple sclerosis patients than in controls. When patients were compared with controls, about five TRBV segments were more frequent, TRBV5-6, TRBV5-1 and TRBV20-1 among them.

TCR beta libraries were prepared from cDNA with unique molecular identifiers. The authors obtained roughly 550,000 cDNA molecules from approximately 0.95 to 9.8 million T cells. One entry per CDR3 protein, called by TCRdb with MiXCR from the PCR reads. The data show hundreds of thousands of distinct CDR3 sequences, around 53% seen once. In germline, CDR1 is MNHEY, CDR2 SMNVEV (reference sequence). Deletions cut 2 bases from V and 7 bases from J, with 18 bases between. CDR3 length equals 16 residues. This clonotype has only a few counts. Its target is unknown. The rearrangement uses TRBV27 and TRBJ1-5; weak D call: TRBD1 (6 bases). This clonotype was obtained from a girl aged 5-17 years with multiple sclerosis. Material: blood. CDR3 DNA: TGTGCCAGCAGTTTAGTTTCAGGGGACGGTCAACAGCCCCAGCATTTT. Its translation: CASSLVSGDGQQPQHF.